A selection of T cell receptor beta chains follows, all from one sample in a study of T cell responses to AZD1222 COVID-19 vaccine. Using immunoSEQ multiplex PCR, the repertoire was profiled, and TCRdb retains in-frame clones only, with some absent. There are 95,000 to 150,000 clones in the sample; about 88% occur only once, and approximately 10% lies in the top ten. The sequences come from peripheral blood, collected on day 0 of AZD1222 vaccination. These receptors were collected from an adult in good health. Each CDR3 is given with its conserved first and last residue. The D gene is left open where the match is weak. Size values are once, few and many counts, or a class for expanded clones, and some rows have none.

j_gene,len,d_gene,v_gene,abundance,CDR3aa,CDR3nt
TRBJ2-7,14,-,TRBV6-5,-,CASSYSLQGSEQYF,TGTGCCAGCAGTTACTCCTTACAGGGAAGCGAGCAGTACTTC
TRBJ1-4,15,TRBD1,TRBV7-2,-,CASSAQTGDYEKLFF,TGTGCCAGCAGCGCCCAGACAGGGGATTATGAAAAACTGTTTTTT
TRBJ2-2,15,-,TRBV28,-,CASQTRAFGTGELFF,TGTGCCAGCCAAACGCGAGCTTTTGGGACCGGGGAGCTGTTTTTT
TRBJ2-1,14,-,TRBV27,-,CASSLQSYVLEQFF,TGTGCCAGCAGTTTACAATCCTACGTTTTAGAGCAGTTCTTC
TRBJ1-6,17,-,TRBV7-2,few,CASSLRQGRYSNKPLHF,TGTGCCAGCAGCTTACGTCAGGGGCGGTATTCCAATAAACCCCTCCACTTT
TRBJ1-1,13,-,TRBV7-3,-,CASSFYRDTEAFF,TGTGCCAGCAGCTTCTACAGGGACACTGAAGCTTTCTTT
TRBJ2-7,14,-,TRBV27,few,CASKRDRSSYEQYF,TGTGCCAGCAAGCGGGACAGGAGCTCCTACGAGCAGTACTTC
TRBJ2-7,13,-,TRBV5-4,-,CASSRDTTYEQYF,TGTGCCAGCAGCCGGGACACTACCTACGAGCAGTACTTC
TRBJ2-3,16,-,TRBV28,-,CASSLFPVGGTDTQYF,TGTGCCAGCAGTTTATTTCCCGTGGGTGGCACAGATACGCAGTATTTT
TRBJ2-2,13,TRBD1,TRBV7-3,-,CAIRTGNTGELFF,TGTGCCATCCGGACAGGAAACACCGGGGAGCTGTTTTTT
TRBJ2-7,15,TRBD2,TRBV28,-,CASSPPTSGRGEQYF,TGTGCCAGCAGTCCTCCTACTAGCGGGAGGGGCGAGCAGTACTTC
TRBJ2-5,15,TRBD1,TRBV24-1,-,CATSEGRTGQETQYF,TGTGCCACCAGTGAAGGTAGGACAGGACAAGAGACCCAGTACTTC
TRBJ2-5,14,-,TRBV10-1,-,CASRGDDLQETQYF,TGCGCCAGCAGGGGGGACGATTTACAAGAGACCCAGTACTTC
TRBJ2-5,16,TRBD1,TRBV5-5,-,CASRNRDRAVGETQYF,TGTGCCAGCAGAAACCGGGACAGGGCCGTCGGGGAGACCCAGTACTTC
TRBJ1-1,15,-,TRBV6-5,-,CASTHGGGVNTEAFF,TGTGCCAGCACCCACGGTGGCGGGGTGAACACTGAAGCTTTCTTT
TRBJ2-2,16,-,TRBV19,-,CASSIRAEGPIGELFF,TGTGCCAGTAGTATAAGGGCGGAGGGCCCAATCGGGGAGCTGTTTTTT
TRBJ2-7,13,-,TRBV4-1,-,CASSHTGSYEQYF,TGCGCCAGCAGCCATACAGGGTCCTACGAGCAGTACTTC
TRBJ1-6,15,-,TRBV6-2/TRBV6-3,-,CASSYEDRLNSPLHF,TGTGCCAGCAGTTACGAGGACAGACTTAATTCACCCCTCCACTTT
TRBJ2-7,14,TRBD2,TRBV7-9,-,CASSRLAGAYEQYF,TGTGCCAGCAGCAGACTAGCGGGGGCCTACGAGCAGTACTTC
TRBJ2-5,11,-,TRBV2,-,CASAFQETQYF,TGTGCCAGCGCGTTTCAAGAGACCCAGTACTTC
TRBJ1-2,14,TRBD1,TRBV5-4,-,CASSRTGGRYGYTF,TGTGCCAGCAGCCGGACAGGGGGACGCTATGGCTACACCTTC
TRBJ1-2,15,-,TRBV9,-,CASSVDPNANYGYTF,TGTGCCAGCAGCGTAGACCCCAATGCTAACTATGGCTACACCTTC
TRBJ1-3,16,TRBD1,TRBV28,-,CASGQGGTFSGNTIYF,TGTGCCAGCGGACAGGGGGGGACTTTCTCTGGAAACACCATATATTTT
TRBJ2-7,13,TRBD2,TRBV6-6,-,CASSRLAGYEQYF,TGTGCCAGCTCACGACTAGCGGGGTACGAGCAGTACTTC
TRBJ2-3,16,TRBD2,TRBV9,-,CASSILAGGNTDTQYF,TGTGCCAGCAGCATACTAGCGGGAGGAAACACAGATACGCAGTATTTT
TRBJ2-7,16,TRBD1,TRBV9,once,CASSQNRDRGSYEQYF,TGTGCCAGCAGCCAAAACCGGGACAGGGGTTCCTACGAGCAGTACTTC
TRBJ2-3,18,-,TRBV11-3,-,CASSLLPIRDPRSDTQYF,TGTGCCAGCAGCTTACTACCGATCCGGGACCCACGATCAGATACGCAGTATTTT
TRBJ2-2,13,-,TRBV12-3/TRBV12-4,-,CASSIRHTGELFF,TGTGCCAGCAGTATAAGACACACCGGGGAGCTGTTTTTT